Listed below are T cell receptor beta chains from one sample, sequenced in a study of T cells in Graves' hyperthyroidism and ophthalmopathy. TCRdb called the multiplex PCR reads again in MiXCR, with one record for every CDR3 protein. The table lists about 700,000 distinct CDR3 sequences, 14% of them singletons. What was sequenced was blood. The receptors were gathered from a woman between 18 and 30 years old with Graves' hyperthyroidism. Both conserved end residues are part of each CDR3. A D gene is named only where the DNA matches it firmly. Size tells how often a clone was seen (once, few, many) or the class of an expanded clone, and some rows leave it out.

clone size	V gene	D gene	J gene	CDR3 protein	CDR3 DNA
.	TRBV19	.	TRBJ2-1	CASSGSLINEQFF	TGTGCCAGTAGCGGGAGTCTTATCAATGAGCAGTTCTTC
.	TRBV11-2	.	TRBJ1-1	CASRPLRLNTEAFF	TGTGCCAGCAGACCCTTGAGGCTAAACACTGAAGCTTTCTTT
many	TRBV30	.	TRBJ1-4	CAWRGDLNEKLFF	TGTGCCTGGAGGGGGGATCTTAATGAAAAACTGTTTTTT
many	TRBV6-2/TRBV6-3	.	TRBJ2-7	CASSYDGSFSYEQYF	TGTGCCAGCAGTTACGACGGGAGCTTCTCCTACGAGCAGTACTTC
many	TRBV28	.	TRBJ2-1	CASTPLAWDEQFF	TGTGCCAGCACCCCTCTAGCGTGGGATGAGCAGTTCTTC
.	TRBV9	TRBD1	TRBJ2-1	CASSPGDRGYNEQFF	TGTGCCAGCAGCCCCGGGGACAGGGGGTACAATGAGCAGTTCTTC
many	TRBV18	TRBD2	TRBJ2-4	CASSPPAGLSKNIQYF	TGTGCCAGCTCACCACCAGCGGGATTGTCCAAAAACATTCAGTACTTC
many	TRBV7-2	.	TRBJ1-5	CASSIDISLNQPQHF	TGTGCCAGCAGCATTGACATAAGCCTAAATCAGCCCCAGCATTTT
.	TRBV5-6	TRBD2	TRBJ2-3	CASSYSVIREASTDTQYF	TGTGCCAGCAGCTATTCAGTCATCCGGGAGGCCTCCACAGATACGCAGTATTTT
many	TRBV20-1	.	TRBJ2-3	CSVLEYLNGPASTDTQYF	TGCAGTGTGTTGGAGTACCTAAATGGGCCGGCAAGCACAGATACGCAGTATTTT
.	TRBV11-2	.	TRBJ2-3	CASSSGVADTQYF	TGTGCCAGCAGCTCAGGGGTCGCAGATACGCAGTATTTT
few	TRBV9	TRBD1	TRBJ2-1	CASSVGDSYDNEQFF	TGTGCCAGCAGCGTAGGGGACAGTTATGACAATGAGCAGTTCTTC
few	TRBV11-1	TRBD1	TRBJ2-1	CASSLRGTGGLDEQFF	TGTGCCAGCAGTTTACGAGGGACAGGGGGCTTAGATGAGCAGTTCTTC
few	TRBV10-3	.	TRBJ2-7	CAIRRDRSSYEQYF	TGTGCCATCAGAAGGGACCGAAGCTCCTACGAGCAGTACTTC
.	TRBV7-2	.	TRBJ2-3	CASSRLARLSTDTQYF	TGTGCCAGCAGCCGTCTAGCGAGGCTAAGCACAGATACGCAGTATTTT
.	TRBV24-1	.	TRBJ2-3	CATKRGDTQYF	TGTGCCACCAAGAGGGGAGATACGCAGTATTTT
many	TRBV18	.	TRBJ2-1	CASSPGTNEQFF	TGTGCCAGCTCACCGGGCACGAATGAGCAGTTCTTC
few	TRBV28	.	TRBJ1-3	CASRNQGTGNTIYF	TGTGCCAGCAGAAATCAAGGGACTGGAAACACCATATATTTT
.	TRBV19	.	TRBJ2-1	CASSIGTGLGYNEQFF	TGTGCCAGTAGTATAGGGACGGGACTTGGCTACAATGAGCAGTTCTTC
many	TRBV18	.	TRBJ2-1	CASSSKNNEQFF	TGTGCCAGCTCCTCGAAGAACAATGAGCAGTTCTTC
many	TRBV7-2	TRBD2	TRBJ2-7	CASSLAPSGRTLTWEQYF	TGTGCCAGCAGCTTAGCGCCTAGCGGGAGAACACTGACTTGGGAGCAGTACTTC
many	TRBV7-2	.	TRBJ2-1	CASSPGGTAYNEQFF	TGTGCCAGCAGCCCCGGGGGGACAGCCTACAATGAGCAGTTCTTC
.	TRBV6-2/TRBV6-3	TRBD1	TRBJ2-1	CASSPMGQGAMFF	TGTGCCAGCAGTCCAATGGGACAGGGGGCTATGTTCTTC
many	TRBV2	TRBD1	TRBJ1-4	CASSDHRGVDEKLFF	TGTGCCAGCAGCGACCACAGGGGAGTGGATGAAAAACTGTTTTTT
.	TRBV7-9	.	TRBJ2-5	CASSFGSPLETQYF	TGTGCCAGCAGCTTTGGTTCCCCCCTGGAGACCCAGTACTTC
few	TRBV29-1	.	TRBJ1-1	CSVVGVLGNTEAFF	TGCAGCGTTGTGGGTGTTCTGGGGAACACTGAAGCTTTCTTT